This T cell receptor (beta chain) was sequenced for a study of beta chain features in type 1 diabetes. Study details: The patients were much like the healthy donors in age, gender and cell yields.

Expressed TCRB transcripts got sequenced, as all isolated RNA was reverse transcribed. Using immunoSEQ multiplex PCR, the repertoire was profiled, and TCRdb retains in-frame clones only, with some absent. Among about 400,000 clones listed, around 13% were seen once. Turning to this clone: Its antigen is not identified.

Cells sorted by CD45RO/CCR7/CD25/CD127/CD95/CD27 comprised CD4+ naive, central memory, regulatory and stem cell-like memory cells. Per the germline V gene, CDR1 is SQVTM and CDR2 is ANQGSEA. The V segment lost 0 bases and the J segment 2 bases; nucleotides outside the gene matches: 10. The CDR3 has 18 residues. Findings and caveats of the study: There were fewer insertions and more deletions at the VDJ junctions of type 1 diabetes patients. A closer apparent resemblance between naive, central memory and Treg TCRB repertoires was seen in patients than in healthy donors.

The chain is built from TRBV29-1 and TRBJ2-6, with 7 nucleotides matching TRBD1. The sample comprised naive CD4+ T cells from blood. The sequence was obtained from a man between 18 and 29 years old in good health. CDR3 amino acids: CSVEEQGRGSTGANVLTF. The CDR3 DNA reads TGCAGCGTTGAAGAACAGGGGCGAGGGAGCACTGGGGCCAACGTCCTGACTTTC. The full variable domain, with the rest looked up from reference TRBV29-1 and TRBJ2-6, is SAVISQKPSRDICQRGTSLTIQCQVDSQVTMMFWYRQQPGQSLTLIATANQGSEATYESGFVIDKFPISRPNLTFSTLTVSNMSPEDSSIYLCSVEEQGRGSTGANVLTFGAGSRLTVL.